The clone carrying this TCR beta chain has a count of ten or more. Its antigen is not known. The CDR3 is made up of 11 amino acids. V shed 2 bases and J shed 11 bases, with 6 bases lying between them. From germline, CDR1 is MNHEY and CDR2 SVGEGT. The sample is drawn from a study of glioma-infiltrating T cells. Study-wide findings and caveats: Tissue and blood shared very few CDR3 sequences.

The iRepertoire nested amplicon-rescue multiplex PCR amplified TCR alpha and beta CDR3s from RNA. TCRdb ran MiXCR on the multiplex PCR reads and lists one entry per CDR3 protein. The sample lists around 350,000 distinct CDR3 sequences, roughly 41% occurring once. The sequence was obtained from a human donor with low-grade glioma or glioblastoma, undergoing nonglioma brain surgery, or in good health (not recorded which). Material for sequencing was glioma tissue, nonneoplastic brain tissue, or PBMCs (not recorded which). V gene TRBV6-2 or TRBV6-3 combines with J gene TRBJ1-4; D not certain. The CDR3 nucleotides read TGTGCCAGCAGTTACGCCGAGAAACTGTTTTTT. It translates to CASSYAEKLFF.